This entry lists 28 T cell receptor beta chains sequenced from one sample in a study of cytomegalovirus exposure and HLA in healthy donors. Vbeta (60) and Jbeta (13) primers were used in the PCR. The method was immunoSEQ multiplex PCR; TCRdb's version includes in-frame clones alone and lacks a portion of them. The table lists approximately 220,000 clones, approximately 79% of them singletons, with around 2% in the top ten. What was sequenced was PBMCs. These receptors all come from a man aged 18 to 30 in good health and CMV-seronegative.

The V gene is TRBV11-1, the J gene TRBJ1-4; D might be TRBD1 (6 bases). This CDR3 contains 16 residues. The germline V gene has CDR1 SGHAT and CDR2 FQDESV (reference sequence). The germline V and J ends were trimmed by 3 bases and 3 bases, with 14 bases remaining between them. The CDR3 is CASSFATGSPNEKLFF. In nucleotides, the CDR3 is TGTGCCAGCAGCTTCGCAACAGGGAGCCCTAATGAAAAACTGTTTTTT.

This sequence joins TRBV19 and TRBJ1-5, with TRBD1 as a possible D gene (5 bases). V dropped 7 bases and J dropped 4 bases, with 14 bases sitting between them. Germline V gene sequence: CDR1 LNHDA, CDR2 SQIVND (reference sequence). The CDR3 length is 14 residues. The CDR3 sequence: CASNSFQGNQPQHF. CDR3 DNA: TGTGCCAGTAACTCCTTCCAGGGAAATCAGCCCCAGCATTTT.

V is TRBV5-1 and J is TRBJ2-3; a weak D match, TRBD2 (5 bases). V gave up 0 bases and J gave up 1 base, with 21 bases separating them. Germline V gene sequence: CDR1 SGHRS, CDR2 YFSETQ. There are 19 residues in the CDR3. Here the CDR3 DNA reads TGCGCCAGCAGCTTGGTGGGAGATTCTACTCCCGTCGGCACAGATACGCAGTATTTT. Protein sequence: CASSLVGDSTPVGTDTQYF.

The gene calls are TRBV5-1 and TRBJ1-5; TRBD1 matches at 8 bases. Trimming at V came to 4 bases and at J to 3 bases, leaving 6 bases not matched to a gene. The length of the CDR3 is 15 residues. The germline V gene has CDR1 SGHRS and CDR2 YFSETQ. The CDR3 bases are TGCGCCAGCAGCAAAGGGACAGGCTTCAATCAGCCCCAGCATTTT. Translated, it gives CASSKGTGFNQPQHF.

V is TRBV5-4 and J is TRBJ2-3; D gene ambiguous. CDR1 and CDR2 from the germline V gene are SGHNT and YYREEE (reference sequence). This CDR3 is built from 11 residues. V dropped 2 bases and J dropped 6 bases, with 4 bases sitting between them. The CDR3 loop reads CASSFGDTQYF. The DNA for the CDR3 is TGTGCCAGCAGCTTCGGGGATACGCAGTATTTT.

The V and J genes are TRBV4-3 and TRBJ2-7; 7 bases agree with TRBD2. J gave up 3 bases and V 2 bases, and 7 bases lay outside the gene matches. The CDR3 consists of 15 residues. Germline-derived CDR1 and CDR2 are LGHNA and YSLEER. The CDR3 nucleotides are TGCGCCAGCAGCCAATCGTCGGGGAGGGTCTACGAGCAGTACTTC. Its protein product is CASSQSSGRVYEQYF.

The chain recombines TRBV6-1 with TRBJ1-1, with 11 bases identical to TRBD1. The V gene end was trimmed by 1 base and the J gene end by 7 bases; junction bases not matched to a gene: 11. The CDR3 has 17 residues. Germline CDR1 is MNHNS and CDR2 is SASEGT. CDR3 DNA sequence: TGTGCCAGCAGTGAAGTCCGTCGCGTTGGGACAGGGGGTGAAGCTTTCTTT. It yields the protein CASSEVRRVGTGGEAFF.

The CDR3 sequence: CASSYAGDTEAFF. For the CDR3, the DNA is TGTGCCAGCAGTTACGCAGGGGACACTGAAGCTTTCTTT. The V call is TRBV6-6, the J call TRBJ1-1; possible D gene TRBD1, 6 bases. Germline V lookup: CDR1 MNHNY, CDR2 SVGAGI (reference sequence). The CDR3 spans 13 residues. Trimming cost V 2 bases and J 3 bases, with 7 bases left between them.

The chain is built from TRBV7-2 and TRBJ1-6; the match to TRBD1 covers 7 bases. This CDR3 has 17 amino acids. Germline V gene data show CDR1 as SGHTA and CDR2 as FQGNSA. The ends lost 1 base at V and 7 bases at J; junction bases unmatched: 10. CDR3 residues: CASSLVGRGKVNSPLHF. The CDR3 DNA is TGTGCCAGCAGCTTAGTTGGCAGGGGGAAGGTAAATTCACCCCTCCACTTT.

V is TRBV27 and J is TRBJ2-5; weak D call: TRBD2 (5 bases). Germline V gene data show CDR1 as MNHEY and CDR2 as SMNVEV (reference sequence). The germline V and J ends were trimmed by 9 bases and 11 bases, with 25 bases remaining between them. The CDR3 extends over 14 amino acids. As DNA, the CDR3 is TGTGCCAGTGCCCCTAGGAGAGGGTCTGGGGAGCAGTACTTC. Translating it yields CASAPRRGSGEQYF.

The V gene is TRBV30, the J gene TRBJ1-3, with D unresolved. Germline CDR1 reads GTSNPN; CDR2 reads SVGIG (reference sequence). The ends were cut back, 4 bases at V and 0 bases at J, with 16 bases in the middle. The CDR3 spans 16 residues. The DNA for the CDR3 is TGTGCCTGGACTCTCCCAGGCGATTACTCTGGAAACACCATATATTTT. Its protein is CAWTLPGDYSGNTIYF.

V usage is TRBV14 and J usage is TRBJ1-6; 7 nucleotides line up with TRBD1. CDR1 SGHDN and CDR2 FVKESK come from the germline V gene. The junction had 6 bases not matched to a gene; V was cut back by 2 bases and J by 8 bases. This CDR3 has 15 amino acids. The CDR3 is CASSQTAQGYSPLHF. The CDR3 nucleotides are TGTGCCAGCAGCCAAACGGCACAGGGGTATTCACCCCTCCACTTT.

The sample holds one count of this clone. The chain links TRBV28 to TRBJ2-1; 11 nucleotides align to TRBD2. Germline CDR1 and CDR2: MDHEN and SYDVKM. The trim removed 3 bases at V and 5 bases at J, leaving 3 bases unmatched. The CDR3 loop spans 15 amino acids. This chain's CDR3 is CASSLTSGKNNEQFF. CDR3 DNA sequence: TGTGCCAGCAGTTTGACTAGCGGGAAAAACAATGAGCAGTTCTTC.

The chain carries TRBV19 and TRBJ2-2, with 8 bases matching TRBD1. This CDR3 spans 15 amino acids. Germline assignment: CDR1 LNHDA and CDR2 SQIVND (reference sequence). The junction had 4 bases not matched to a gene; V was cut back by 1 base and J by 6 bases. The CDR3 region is CASSIGQGRAGELFF. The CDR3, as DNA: TGTGCCAGTAGTATAGGACAGGGGCGGGCCGGGGAGCTGTTTTTT.

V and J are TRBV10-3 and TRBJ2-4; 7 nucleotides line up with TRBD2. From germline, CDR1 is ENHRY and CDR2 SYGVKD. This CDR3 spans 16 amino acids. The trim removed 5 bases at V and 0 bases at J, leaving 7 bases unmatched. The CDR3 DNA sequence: TGTGCCATCAGTCCCGAAGCGGGGCTAGCCAAAAACATTCAGTACTTC. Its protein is CAISPEAGLAKNIQYF.

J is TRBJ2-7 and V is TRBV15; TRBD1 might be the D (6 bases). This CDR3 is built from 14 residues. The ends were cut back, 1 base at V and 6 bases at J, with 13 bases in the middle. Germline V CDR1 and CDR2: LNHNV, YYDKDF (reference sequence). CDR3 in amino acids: CATSRGGRGFEQYF. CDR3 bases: TGTGCCACCAGCAGAGGTGGCAGGGGATTCGAGCAGTACTTC.

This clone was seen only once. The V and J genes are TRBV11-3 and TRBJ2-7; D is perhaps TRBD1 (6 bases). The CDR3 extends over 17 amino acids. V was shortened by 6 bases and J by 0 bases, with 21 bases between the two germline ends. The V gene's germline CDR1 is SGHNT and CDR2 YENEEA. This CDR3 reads CASSQRGRGGSSYEQYF. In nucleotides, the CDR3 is TGTGCCAGCAGTCAAAGAGGTCGAGGGGGAAGCTCCTACGAGCAGTACTTC.

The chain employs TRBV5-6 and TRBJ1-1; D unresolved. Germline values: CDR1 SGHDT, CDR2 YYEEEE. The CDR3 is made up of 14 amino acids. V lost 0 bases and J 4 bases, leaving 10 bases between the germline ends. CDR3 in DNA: TGTGCCAGCAGCTTGGGTGATGGGAGCACTGAAGCTTTCTTT. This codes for CASSLGDGSTEAFF.

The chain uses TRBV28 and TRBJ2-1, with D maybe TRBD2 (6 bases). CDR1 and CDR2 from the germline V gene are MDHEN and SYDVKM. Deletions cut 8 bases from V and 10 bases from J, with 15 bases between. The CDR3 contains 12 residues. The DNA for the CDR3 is TGTGCCAGCGCTTCGGGGGACTTCGAGCAGTTCTTC. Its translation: CASASGDFEQFF.

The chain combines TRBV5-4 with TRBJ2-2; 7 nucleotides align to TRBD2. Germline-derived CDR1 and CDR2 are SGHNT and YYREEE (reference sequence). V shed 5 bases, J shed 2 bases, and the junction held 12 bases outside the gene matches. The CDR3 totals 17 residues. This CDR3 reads CASSSRLAGINTGELFF. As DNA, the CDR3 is TGTGCCAGCAGTTCGCGACTAGCCGGTATAAACACCGGGGAGCTGTTTTTT.

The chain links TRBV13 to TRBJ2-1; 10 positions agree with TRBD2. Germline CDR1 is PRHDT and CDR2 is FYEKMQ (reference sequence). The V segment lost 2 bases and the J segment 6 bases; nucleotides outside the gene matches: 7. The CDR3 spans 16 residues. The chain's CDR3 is CASSLQGTSDGNEQFF. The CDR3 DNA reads TGTGCCAGCAGCTTACAAGGGACTAGCGACGGCAATGAGCAGTTCTTC.

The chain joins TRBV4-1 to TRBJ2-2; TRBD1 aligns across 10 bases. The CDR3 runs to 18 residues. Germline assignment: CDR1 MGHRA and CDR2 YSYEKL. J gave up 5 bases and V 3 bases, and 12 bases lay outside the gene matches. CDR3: CASSQATPDRGGTGELFF. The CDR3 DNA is TGCGCCAGCAGCCAGGCTACCCCGGACAGGGGGGGGACCGGGGAGCTGTTTTTT.

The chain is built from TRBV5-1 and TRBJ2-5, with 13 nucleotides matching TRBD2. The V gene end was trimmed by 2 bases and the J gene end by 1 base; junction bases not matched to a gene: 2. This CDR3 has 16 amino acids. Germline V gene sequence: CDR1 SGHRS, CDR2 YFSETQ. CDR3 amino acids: CASSLGLAGAQETQYF. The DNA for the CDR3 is TGCGCCAGCAGCTTAGGACTAGCGGGGGCCCAAGAGACCCAGTACTTC.

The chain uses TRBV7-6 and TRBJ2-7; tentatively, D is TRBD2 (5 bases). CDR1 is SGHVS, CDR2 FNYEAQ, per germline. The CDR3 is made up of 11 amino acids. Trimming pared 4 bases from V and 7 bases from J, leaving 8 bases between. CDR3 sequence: CASSSGLEQYF. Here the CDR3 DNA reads TGTGCCAGCAGCTCCGGACTGGAGCAGTACTTC.

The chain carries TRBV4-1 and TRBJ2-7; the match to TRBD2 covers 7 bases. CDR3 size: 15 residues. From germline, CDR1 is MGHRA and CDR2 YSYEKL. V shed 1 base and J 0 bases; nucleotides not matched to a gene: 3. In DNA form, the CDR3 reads TGCGCCAGCAGCCAAGCTAGCGGTAGCTCCTACGAGCAGTACTTC. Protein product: CASSQASGSSYEQYF.

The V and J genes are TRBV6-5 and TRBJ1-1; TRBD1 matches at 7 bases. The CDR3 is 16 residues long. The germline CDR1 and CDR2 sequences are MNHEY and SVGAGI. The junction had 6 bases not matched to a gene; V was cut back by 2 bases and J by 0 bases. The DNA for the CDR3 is TGTGCCAGCAGTTACGGGACAGACCTCATGAACACTGAAGCTTTCTTT. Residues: CASSYGTDLMNTEAFF.

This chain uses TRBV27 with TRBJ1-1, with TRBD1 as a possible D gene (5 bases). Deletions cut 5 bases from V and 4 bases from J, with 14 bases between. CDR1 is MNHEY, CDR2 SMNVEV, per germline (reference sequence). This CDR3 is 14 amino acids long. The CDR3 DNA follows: TGTGCCAGCAGTAGAGGACACCTAGGCACTGAAGCTTTCTTT. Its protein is CASSRGHLGTEAFF.

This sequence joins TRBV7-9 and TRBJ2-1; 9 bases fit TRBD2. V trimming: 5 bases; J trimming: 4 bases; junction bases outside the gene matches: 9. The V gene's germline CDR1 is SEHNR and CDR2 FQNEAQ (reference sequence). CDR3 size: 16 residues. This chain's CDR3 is CASSPEAGGLYNEQFF. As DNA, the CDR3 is TGTGCCAGCAGCCCCGAAGCGGGGGGCTTATACAATGAGCAGTTCTTC. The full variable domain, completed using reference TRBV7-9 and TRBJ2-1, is DTGVSQNPRHKITKRGQNVTFRCDPISEHNRLYWYRQTLGQGPEFLTYFQNEAQLEKSRLLSDRFSAERPKGSFSTLEIQRTEQGDSAMYLCASSPEAGGLYNEQFFGPGTRLTVL.